The source of this TCR beta chain is a study of breast tumors, draining lymph nodes, adjacent tissues. Overall study findings and caveats: Data only fit, rather than demonstrated, lymph node origin of most tumor T cells. Tumor TCR diversity was below lymph nodes but above nontumor tissue.

TCRdb redid the calling of the multiplex PCR reads with MiXCR, one entry per CDR3 protein. The data hold 66,000 or so distinct CDR3 sequences, with roughly 44% observed a single time. Germline-derived CDR1 and CDR2 are SGDLS and YYNGEE. CDR3 length equals 14 residues. V was clipped by 3 bases and J by 4 bases; unmatched bases: 1. A note on this clonotype: What it recognizes is unknown.

Sequenced input: breast tumor tissue. This TCR was sampled from a female donor with breast cancer. Some clones in this sample may be carry-over from other donors' samples. This rearrangement joins TRBV9 to TRBJ2-6, with 7 positions matching TRBD1. CDR3 DNA: TGTGCCAGCAGCGGGGGACAGGGGGCCAACGTCCTGACTTTC. Encoded protein: CASSGGQGANVLTF.